This T cell receptor (beta chain) was identified in a study of blood T cell repertoires in COVID-19. Study in general: COVID-19 samples collected from the United States, Italy and Spain covered acute and convalescent phases. Nucleic acid was either cDNA or gDNA, and it came from T cells, B-cell-depleted T cells, or PBMCs.

The CDR3 totals 18 residues. From germline, CDR1 is SGHAT and CDR2 FQNNGV. Germline trimming cut 5 bases from V and 4 bases from J; bases unmatched to any gene: 13. In the original analysis: Nucleated cell counts were estimated from reference gene primer amplification. Here immunoSEQ multiplex PCR was the method, and the copy in TCRdb shows in-frame clones only, minus some. Clone size and V and J calls were adopted from that table, with D and trimming inferred from the DNA. The data show about 77,000 clones, about 88% seen once. The receptor's source is a woman of 80 years or more with active or convalescent COVID-19. J is TRBJ2-1 and V is TRBV11-2; 11 bases map to TRBD2. Sequencing was performed on peripheral blood. The CDR3 sequence is CASSLRGEASGGYNEQFF. The CDR3 bases are TGTGCCAGCAGCCTCCGGGGGGAGGCTAGCGGGGGGTACAATGAGCAGTTCTTC. Together with reference TRBV11-2 and TRBJ2-1, the CDR3 gives the full variable domain: EAGVAQSPRYKIIEKRQSVAFWCNPISGHATLYWYQQILGQGPKLLIQFQNNGVVDDSQLPKDRFSAERLKGVDSTLKIQPAKLEDSAVYLCASSLRGEASGGYNEQFFGPGTRLTVL.